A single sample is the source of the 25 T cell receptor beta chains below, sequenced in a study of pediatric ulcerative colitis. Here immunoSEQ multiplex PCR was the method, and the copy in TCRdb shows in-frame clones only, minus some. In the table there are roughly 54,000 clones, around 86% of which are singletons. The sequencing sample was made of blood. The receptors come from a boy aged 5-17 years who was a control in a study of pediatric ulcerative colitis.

The CDR3 bases are TGTGCCAGCTCCCAGGGGGCTATATTGAACACTGAAGCTTTCTTT. Its translation is CASSQGAILNTEAFF. The rearrangement joins TRBV18 to TRBJ1-1, with 8 positions matching TRBD1. The CDR3 contains 15 residues. J lost 0 bases, V lost 6 bases, and 6 bases had no gene match. Germline lookup yields CDR1 KGHSH and CDR2 LQKENI.

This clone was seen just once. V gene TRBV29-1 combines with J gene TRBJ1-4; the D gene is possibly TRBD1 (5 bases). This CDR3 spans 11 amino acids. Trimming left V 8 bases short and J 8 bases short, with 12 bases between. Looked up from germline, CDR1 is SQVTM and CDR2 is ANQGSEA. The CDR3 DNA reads TGCAGCACCAGGGAGGGCGAAAAACTGTTTTTT. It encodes CSTREGEKLFF.

CDR3: CASSLIGRHEQYF. Here the CDR3 DNA reads TGTGCCAGCAGCTTGATCGGGAGACACGAGCAGTACTTC. The chain uses TRBV5-4 and TRBJ2-7; D possibly corresponds to TRBD2 (6 bases). Trimming took off 1 base at V and 5 bases at J, with 10 bases between the two ends. CDR1 and CDR2 from the germline V gene are SGHNT and YYREEE (reference sequence). This CDR3 has 13 residues.

This CDR3 reads CASSPWTGTSEQYF. As DNA, the CDR3 is TGCGCCAGCAGCCCATGGACAGGGACGAGCGAGCAGTACTTC. The gene calls are TRBV5-1 and TRBJ2-7; 8 nucleotides agree with TRBD1. V was clipped by 4 bases and J by 6 bases; unmatched bases: 9. The CDR3 covers 14 residues. Germline-derived CDR1 and CDR2 are SGHRS and YFSETQ.

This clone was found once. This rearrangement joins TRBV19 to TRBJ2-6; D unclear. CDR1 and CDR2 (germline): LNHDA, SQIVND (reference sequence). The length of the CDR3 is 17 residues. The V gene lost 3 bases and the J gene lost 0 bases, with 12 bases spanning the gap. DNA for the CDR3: TGTGCCAGTAGTATGTGGCCCTCGAGCTCTGGGGCCAACGTCCTGACTTTC. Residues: CASSMWPSSSGANVLTF.

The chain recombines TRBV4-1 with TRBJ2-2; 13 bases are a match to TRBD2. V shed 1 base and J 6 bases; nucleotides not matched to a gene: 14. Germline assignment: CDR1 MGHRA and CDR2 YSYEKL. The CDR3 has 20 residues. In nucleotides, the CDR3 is TGCGCCAGCAGCCAAGGAAAGGCTTTTACTAGCGGGAGGGTTTCCGGGGAGCTGTTTTTT. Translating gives CASSQGKAFTSGRVSGELFF.

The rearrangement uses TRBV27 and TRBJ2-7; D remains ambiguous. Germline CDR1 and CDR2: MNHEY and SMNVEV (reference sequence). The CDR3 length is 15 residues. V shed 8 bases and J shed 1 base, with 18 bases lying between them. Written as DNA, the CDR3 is TGTGCCAGCCACCAAGGCCCTGGAGTATCCTACGAGCAGTACTTC. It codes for CASHQGPGVSYEQYF.

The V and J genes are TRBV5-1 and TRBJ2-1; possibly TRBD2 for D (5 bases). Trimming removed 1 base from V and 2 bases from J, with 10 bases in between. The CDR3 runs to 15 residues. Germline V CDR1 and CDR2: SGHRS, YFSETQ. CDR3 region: CASSLSGNPYNEQFF. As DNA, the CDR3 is TGCGCCAGCAGCTTGTCCGGGAATCCCTACAATGAGCAGTTCTTC.

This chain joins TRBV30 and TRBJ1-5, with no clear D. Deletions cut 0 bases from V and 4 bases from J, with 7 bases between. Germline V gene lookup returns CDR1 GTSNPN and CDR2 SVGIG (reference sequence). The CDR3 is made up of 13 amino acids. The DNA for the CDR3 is TGTGCCTGGAGTGTAAACAAGAATCAGCCCCAGCATTTT. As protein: CAWSVNKNQPQHF.

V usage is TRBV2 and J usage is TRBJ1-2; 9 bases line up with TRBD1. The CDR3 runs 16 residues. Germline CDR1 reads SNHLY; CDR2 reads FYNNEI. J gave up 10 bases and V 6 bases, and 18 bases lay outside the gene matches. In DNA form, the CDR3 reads TGTGCCAGCAGAGGACGAAGTTATCCGGGACAGGGTTTCTACACCTTC. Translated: CASRGRSYPGQGFYTF.

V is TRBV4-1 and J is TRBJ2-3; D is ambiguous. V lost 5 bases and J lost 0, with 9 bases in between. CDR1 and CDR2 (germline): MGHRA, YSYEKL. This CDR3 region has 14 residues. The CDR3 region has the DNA TGCGCCAGCAGCAGTGGATTTAGCACAGATACGCAGTATTTT. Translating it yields CASSSGFSTDTQYF.

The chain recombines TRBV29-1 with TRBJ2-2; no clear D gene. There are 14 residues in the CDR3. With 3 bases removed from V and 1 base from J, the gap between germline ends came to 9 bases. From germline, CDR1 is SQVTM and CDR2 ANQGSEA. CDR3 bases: TGCAGCGTTGAGGAACACAAGAACACCGGGGAGCTGTTTTTT. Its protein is CSVEEHKNTGELFF.

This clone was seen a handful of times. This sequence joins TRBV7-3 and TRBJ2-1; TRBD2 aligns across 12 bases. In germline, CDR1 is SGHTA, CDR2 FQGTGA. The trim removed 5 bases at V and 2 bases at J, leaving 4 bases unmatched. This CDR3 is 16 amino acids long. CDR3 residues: CASSIGLAGTYNEQFF. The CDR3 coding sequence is TGTGCCAGCAGCATCGGACTAGCGGGGACCTACAATGAGCAGTTCTTC.

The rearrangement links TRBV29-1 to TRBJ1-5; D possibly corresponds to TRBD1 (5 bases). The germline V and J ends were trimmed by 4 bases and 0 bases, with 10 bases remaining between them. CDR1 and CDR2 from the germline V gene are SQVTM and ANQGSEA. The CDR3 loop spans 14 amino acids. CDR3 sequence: CSVGGQYSNQPQHF. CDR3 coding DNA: TGCAGCGTTGGAGGACAATATAGCAATCAGCCCCAGCATTTT.

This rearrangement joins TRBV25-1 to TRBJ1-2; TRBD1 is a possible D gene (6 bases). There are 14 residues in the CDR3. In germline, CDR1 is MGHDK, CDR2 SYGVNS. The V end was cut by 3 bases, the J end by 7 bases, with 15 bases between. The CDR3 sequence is CASSDRLTGRGYTF. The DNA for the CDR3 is TGTGCCAGCAGTGATAGGCTGACAGGTCGTGGCTACACCTTC.

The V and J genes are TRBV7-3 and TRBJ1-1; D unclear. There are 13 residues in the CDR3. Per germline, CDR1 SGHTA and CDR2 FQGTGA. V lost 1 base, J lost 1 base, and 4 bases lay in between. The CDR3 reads CASSLSENTEAFF. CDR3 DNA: TGTGCCAGCAGCTTAAGTGAGAACACTGAAGCTTTCTTT.

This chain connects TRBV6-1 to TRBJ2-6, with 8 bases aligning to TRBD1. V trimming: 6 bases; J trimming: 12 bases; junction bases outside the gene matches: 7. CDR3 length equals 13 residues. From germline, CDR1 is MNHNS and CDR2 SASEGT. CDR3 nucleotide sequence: TGTGCCAGCAGAGGGACAGGAAAAATCGTCCTGACTTTC. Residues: CASRGTGKIVLTF.

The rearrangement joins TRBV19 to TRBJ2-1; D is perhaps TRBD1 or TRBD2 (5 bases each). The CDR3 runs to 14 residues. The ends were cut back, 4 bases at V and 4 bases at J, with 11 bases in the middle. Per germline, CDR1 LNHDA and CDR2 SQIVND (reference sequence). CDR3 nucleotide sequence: TGTGCCAGTAGTACGGGGACCTTATACAATGAGCAGTTCTTC. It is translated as CASSTGTLYNEQFF.

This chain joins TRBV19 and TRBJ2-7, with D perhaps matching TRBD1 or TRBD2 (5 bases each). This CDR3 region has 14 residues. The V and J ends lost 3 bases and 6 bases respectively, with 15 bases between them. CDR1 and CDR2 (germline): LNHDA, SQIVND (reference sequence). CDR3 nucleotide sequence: TGTGCCAGTAGTATCCGAGGAGGCAGGGTCGAGCAGTACTTC. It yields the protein CASSIRGGRVEQYF.

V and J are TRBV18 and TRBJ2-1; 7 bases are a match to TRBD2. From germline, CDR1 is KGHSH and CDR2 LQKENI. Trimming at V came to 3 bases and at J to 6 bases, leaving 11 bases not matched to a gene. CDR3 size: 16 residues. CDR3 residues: CASSPSGISFLNEQFF. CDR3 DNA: TGTGCCAGCTCACCGAGCGGGATTTCTTTTCTCAATGAGCAGTTCTTC. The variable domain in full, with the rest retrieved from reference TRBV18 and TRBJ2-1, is NAGVMQNPRHLVRRRGQEARLRCSPMKGHSHVYWYRQLPEEGLKFMVYLQKENIIDESGMPKERFSAEFPKEGPSILRIQQVVRGDSAAYFCASSPSGISFLNEQFFGPGTRLTVL.

The CDR3 region has the DNA TGTGCCAGCAGTAGACCGGGACAGCCTCAAGAGACCCAGTACTTC. It codes for CASSRPGQPQETQYF. The chain is built from TRBV25-1 and TRBJ2-5, with 7 bases fitting TRBD1. The CDR3 totals 15 residues. The V and J ends lost 5 bases and 2 bases, in that order; junction bases with no gene match: 8. The germline V gene encodes CDR1 MGHDK and CDR2 SYGVNS. Full variable domain (outside the CDR3, taken from reference TRBV25-1 and TRBJ2-5): EADIYQTPRYLVIGTGKKITLECSQTMGHDKMYWYQQDPGMELHLIHYSYGVNSTEKGDLSSESTVSRIRTEHFPLTLESARPSHTSQYLCASSRPGQPQETQYFGPGTRLLVL.

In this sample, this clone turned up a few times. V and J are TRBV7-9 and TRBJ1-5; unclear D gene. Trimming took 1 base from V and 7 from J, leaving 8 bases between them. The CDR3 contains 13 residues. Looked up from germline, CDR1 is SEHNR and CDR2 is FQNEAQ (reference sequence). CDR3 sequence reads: CASSLGGHQPQHF. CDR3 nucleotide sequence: TGTGCCAGCAGCTTAGGCGGGCACCAGCCCCAGCATTTT.

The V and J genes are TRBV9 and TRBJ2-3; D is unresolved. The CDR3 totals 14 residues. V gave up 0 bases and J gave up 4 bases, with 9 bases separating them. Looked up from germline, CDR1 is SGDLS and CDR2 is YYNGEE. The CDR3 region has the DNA TGTGCCAGCAGCGTAGGCAGACCGGCAGATACGCAGTATTTT. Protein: CASSVGRPADTQYF.

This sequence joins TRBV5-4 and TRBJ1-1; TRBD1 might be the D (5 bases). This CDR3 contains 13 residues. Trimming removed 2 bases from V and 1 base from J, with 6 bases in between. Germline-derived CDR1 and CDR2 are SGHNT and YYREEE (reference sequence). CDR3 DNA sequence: TGTGCCAGCAGCTTAAGGGGGAACACTGAAGCTTTCTTT. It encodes CASSLRGNTEAFF.

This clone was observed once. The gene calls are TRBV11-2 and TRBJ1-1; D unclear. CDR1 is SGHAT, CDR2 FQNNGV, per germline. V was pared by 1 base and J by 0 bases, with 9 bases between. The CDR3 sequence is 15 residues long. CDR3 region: CASSLVGLLNTEAFF. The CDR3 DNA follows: TGTGCCAGCAGCTTAGTCGGACTTTTGAACACTGAAGCTTTCTTT.